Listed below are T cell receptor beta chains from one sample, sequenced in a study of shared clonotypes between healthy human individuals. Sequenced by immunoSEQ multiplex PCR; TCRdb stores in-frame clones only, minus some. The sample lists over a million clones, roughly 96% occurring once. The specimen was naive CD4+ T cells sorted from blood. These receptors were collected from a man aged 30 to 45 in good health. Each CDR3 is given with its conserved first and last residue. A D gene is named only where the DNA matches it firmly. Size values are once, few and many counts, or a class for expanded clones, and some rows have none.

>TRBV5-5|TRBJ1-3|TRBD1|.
CASSSTGAGNTIYF
TGTGCCAGCAGCTCGACAGGGGCTGGAAACACCATATATTTT
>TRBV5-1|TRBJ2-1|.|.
CASSLLPDVDEQFF
TGCGCCAGCAGCTTGCTACCCGACGTTGATGAGCAGTTCTTC
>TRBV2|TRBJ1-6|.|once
CASSYQARSPLHF
TGTGCCAGCAGTTATCAGGCAAGATCACCCCTCCACTTT
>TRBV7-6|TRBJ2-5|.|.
CASSLGAAGVGETQYF
TGTGCCAGCAGCTTGGGGGCGGCGGGAGTGGGGGAGACCCAGTACTTC
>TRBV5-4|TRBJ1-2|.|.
CASSRRGNDGYTF
TGTGCCAGCAGCCGACGAGGGAACGATGGCTACACCTTC
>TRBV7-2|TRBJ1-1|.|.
CASSRGHIPNTEAFF
TGTGCCAGCAGCCGTGGACATATACCGAACACTGAAGCTTTCTTT
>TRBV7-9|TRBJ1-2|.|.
CASSLEVSGFSGGYTF
TGTGCCAGCAGCTTAGAGGTGTCGGGGTTTAGTGGGGGCTACACCTTC
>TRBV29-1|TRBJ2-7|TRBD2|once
CSVRRGGAVSSYEQYF
TGCAGCGTTCGGCGGGGGGGGGCTGTTAGCTCCTACGAGCAGTACTTC
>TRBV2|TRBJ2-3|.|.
CASEGTHRGADTQYF
TGTGCCAGCGAGGGGACTCACAGGGGCGCAGATACGCAGTATTTT
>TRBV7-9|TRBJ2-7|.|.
CASSLLGYEQYF
TGTGCCAGCAGCCTCCTGGGCTACGAGCAGTACTTC
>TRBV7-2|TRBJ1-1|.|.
CASSLEDLSTEAFF
TGTGCCAGCAGCCTGGAGGACCTGAGTACTGAAGCTTTCTTT
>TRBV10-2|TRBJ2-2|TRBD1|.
CASRTGGRNTGELFF
TGCGCCAGCAGGACAGGGGGCCGGAACACCGGGGAGCTGTTTTTT
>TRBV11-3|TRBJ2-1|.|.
CASSLDLIGHGEVCKFF
TGTGCCAGCAGCTTAGATCTGATCGGGCACGGGGAAGTCTGTAAGTTCTTC
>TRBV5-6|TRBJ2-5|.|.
CASSLALGETQYF
TGTGCCAGCAGCTTGGCACTAGGGGAGACCCAGTACTTC
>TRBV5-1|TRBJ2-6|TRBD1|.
CASSPPRTGLVLGANVLTF
TGCGCCAGCAGCCCACCAAGGACAGGGTTGGTTCTTGGGGCCAACGTCCTGACTTTC
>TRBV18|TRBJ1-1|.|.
CASSPMGGLTEAFF
TGTGCCAGCTCACCTATGGGGGGGCTCACTGAAGCTTTCTTT
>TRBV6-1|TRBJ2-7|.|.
CASSVPSGQYF
TGTGCCAGCAGTGTTCCTTCCGGGCAGTACTTC
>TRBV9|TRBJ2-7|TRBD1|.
CASSVGTGHREQYF
TGTGCCAGCAGCGTAGGGACAGGGCATAGGGAGCAGTACTTC
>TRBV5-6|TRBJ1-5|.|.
CASSSRGGGQPQHF
TGTGCCAGCAGTTCCCGGGGGGGCGGTCAGCCCCAGCATTTT
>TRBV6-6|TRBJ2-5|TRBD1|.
CASSSGTGWETQYF
TGTGCCAGCAGTTCCGGGACAGGGTGGGAGACCCAGTACTTC
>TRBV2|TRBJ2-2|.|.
CASSTTGRTGELFF
TGTGCCAGCAGTACTACAGGGCGCACCGGGGAGCTGTTTTTT
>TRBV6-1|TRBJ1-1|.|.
CASRPTWDTEAFF
TGTGCCAGCAGGCCTACCTGGGACACTGAAGCTTTCTTT
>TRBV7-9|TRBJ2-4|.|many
CASSQGLGGDIQYF
TGTGCCAGCAGCCAGGGGCTGGGGGGGGACATTCAGTACTTC
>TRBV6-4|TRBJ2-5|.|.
CASTLRRGWGTQYF
TGTGCCAGCACCTTAAGGAGGGGCTGGGGGACCCAGTACTTC
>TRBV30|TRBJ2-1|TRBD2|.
CAWSVDGTSGRGTYNEQFF
TGTGCCTGGAGTGTCGATGGAACTAGCGGGAGAGGGACCTACAATGAGCAGTTCTTC
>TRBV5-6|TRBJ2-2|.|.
CASSLVGAIGGELFF
TGTGCCAGCAGCTTGGTGGGGGCGATTGGCGGGGAGCTGTTTTTT
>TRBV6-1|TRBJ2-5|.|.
CASSYLSQETQYF
TGTGCCAGCAGCTACCTCAGCCAAGAGACCCAGTACTTC
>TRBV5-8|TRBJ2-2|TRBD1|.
CASSYLTGGTGELFF
TGTGCCAGCAGCTATCTAACAGGGGGCACCGGGGAGCTGTTTTTT
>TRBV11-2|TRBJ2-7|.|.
CASSSQGYEQYF
TGTGCCAGCAGCTCACAGGGATACGAGCAGTACTTC
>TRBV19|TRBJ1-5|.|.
CASSGLGTQPQHF
TGTGCCAGTAGTGGTCTGGGAACTCAGCCCCAGCATTTT
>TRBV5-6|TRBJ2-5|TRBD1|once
CASSLWDRVETQYF
TGTGCCAGCAGCTTGTGGGACAGGGTGGAGACCCAGTACTTC
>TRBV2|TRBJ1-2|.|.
CASSSDRRGYTF
TGTGCCAGCAGCTCCGACAGACGTGGCTACACCTTC
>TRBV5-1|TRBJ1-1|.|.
CASSFLSQGEAFF
TGCGCCAGCAGCTTTTTAAGTCAAGGTGAAGCTTTCTTT
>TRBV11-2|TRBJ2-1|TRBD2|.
CASSLGLAGGLGLFF
TGTGCCAGCAGCTTAGGTTTAGCGGGAGGACTGGGTCTGTTCTTC
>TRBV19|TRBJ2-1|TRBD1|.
CANTQGAFNEQFF
TGTGCCAACACGCAGGGGGCGTTCAATGAGCAGTTCTTC
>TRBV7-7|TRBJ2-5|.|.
CASSPAEGSGTQYF
TGTGCCAGCAGCCCAGCCGAGGGATCTGGGACCCAGTACTTC